The clone carrying this T cell receptor (beta chain) came up many times. These data originate in a study of early T cells in non-severe SARS-CoV-2 infection. V lost 8 bases and J 1 base, leaving 10 bases between the germline ends. Germline V CDR1 and CDR2: MNHNS, SASEGT. The CDR3 has 13 residues. Molecules of cDNA were individually given unique molecular identifiers that were attached to them. Using its own MiXCR run on the 5' RACE reads, TCRdb lists one record per CDR3 protein. The sample records under 70,000 distinct CDR3 sequences, 11% being singletons. This TCR was sampled from an adult who was a healthcare worker with PCR-confirmed SARS-CoV-2 infection or an uninfected control (not recorded which). The sequenced sample consisted of whole blood. This sequence joins TRBV6-1 and TRBJ2-3; D is tentatively TRBD1 or TRBD2 (6 bases each). CDR3: CASGRTGTDTQYF. The CDR3, as DNA: TGTGCCAGCGGGAGGACAGGCACAGATACGCAGTATTTT.